This TCR beta chain originates from a study of OX40 agonist ivuxolimab in advanced cancers. V dropped 11 bases and J dropped 3 bases, with 17 bases sitting between them. This CDR3 has 13 amino acids. Germline V gene sequence: CDR1 MNHEY, CDR2 SMNVEV (reference sequence). People who had autoimmune disease history or systemic immunosuppression were excluded. Measured with immunoSEQ multiplex PCR; TCRdb has only the in-frame clones, and not every one. This repertoire shows 59,000 or so clones, over 70% found once; its top ten account for more than 0.35%. The sample was CD4+ or CD8+ T cells sorted from blood, taken in a trial of the OX40 agonist ivuxolimab. The sequence was collected from an adult with an advanced solid tumor such as melanoma, head and neck, liver or kidney cancer. This chain joins TRBV27 and TRBJ2-7; TRBD2 is a possible D gene (5 bases). CDR3 region: CAAGRGPYYEQYF. Written as DNA, the CDR3 is TGTGCCGCGGGTCGTGGTCCGTACTACGAGCAGTACTTC.